This entry is about one TCR beta chain. The sample comes from a study of blood T cell repertoires in COVID-19. At the level of the study: The United States, Italy and Spain provided the acute and convalescent COVID-19 samples.

Profiled with immunoSEQ multiplex PCR; TCRdb holds only in-frame clones, not every one. The sample shows about 23,000 clones, roughly 90% of them seen only once. The V and J ends lost 5 bases and 0 bases, in that order; junction bases with no gene match: 4. Germline-derived CDR1 and CDR2 are SGHTA and FQGNSA. This CDR3 comprises 16 residues. The sequenced sample consisted of peripheral blood. The chain recombines TRBV7-2 with TRBJ2-4; TRBD2 matches at 10 bases. The source is a woman aged 80 or older with active or convalescent COVID-19. For the CDR3, the DNA is TGTGCCAGCAGCACTAGCGGGGCACAAGCCAAAAACATTCAGTACTTC. Its translation is CASSTSGAQAKNIQYF.